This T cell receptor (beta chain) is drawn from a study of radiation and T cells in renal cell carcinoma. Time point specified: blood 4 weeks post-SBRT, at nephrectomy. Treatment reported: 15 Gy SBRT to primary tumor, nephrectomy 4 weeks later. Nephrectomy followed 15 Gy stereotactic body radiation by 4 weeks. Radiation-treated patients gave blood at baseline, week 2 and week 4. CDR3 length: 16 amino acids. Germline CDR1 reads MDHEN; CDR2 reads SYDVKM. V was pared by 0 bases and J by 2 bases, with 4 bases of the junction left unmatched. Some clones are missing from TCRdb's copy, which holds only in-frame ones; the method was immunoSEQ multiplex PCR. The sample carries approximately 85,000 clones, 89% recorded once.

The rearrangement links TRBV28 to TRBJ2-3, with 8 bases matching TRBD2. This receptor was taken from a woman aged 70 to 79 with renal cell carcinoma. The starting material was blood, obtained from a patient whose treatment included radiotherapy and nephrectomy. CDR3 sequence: CASSLWGGGYTDTQYF. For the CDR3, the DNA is TGTGCCAGCAGTTTATGGGGCGGGGGGTACACAGATACGCAGTATTTT.